The sequence of this TCR beta chain was determined in a study of regulatory T cells in long-lasting Graves disease. Stated time point: newly diagnosed GD, antithyroid drugs for less than 3 months. Making the TCR library involved RNA that had been extracted from PBMCs. Arm-PCR with iRepertoire HTBI primers amplified the CDR3 regions for these TCR beta libraries. TCRdb processed the multiplex PCR reads anew with MiXCR; each CDR3 protein has one entry. Of around 500,000 distinct CDR3 sequences listed, about 14% are singletons. V shed 1 base and J shed 5 bases, with 11 bases lying between them. The germline CDR1 and CDR2 sequences are MNHNS and SASEGT. The CDR3 length is 14 residues. This clonotype was observed many times. These records were also assigned to another study, of T cells in Graves' hyperthyroidism and ophthalmopathy. From that report: Hyperthyroidism, newly diagnosed and lasting under 2 months, affected patients aged 18 to 65.

This sequence was found in a man aged 30 to 39 with Graves disease. Source: peripheral blood mononuclear cells (PBMCs), taken at new diagnosis, from a patient treated with antithyroid drugs. The chain is built from TRBV6-1 and TRBJ1-2; a possible D gene is TRBD1 (5 bases). This CDR3 reads CASSEGGHSYGYTF. CDR3 nucleotides: TGTGCCAGCAGTGAAGGGGGCCACTCATATGGCTACACCTTC.